The TCR beta chain under discussion was sequenced for a study of blood T cell repertoires in COVID-19. Study-level background: The United States, Italy and Spain supplied acute and convalescent COVID-19 samples. In each case, the material was cDNA or gDNA derived from T cells, B-cell-depleted T cells, or PBMCs.

As handled by the study authors: Reference gene primer amplification in the assay estimated nucleated cell counts. Here immunoSEQ multiplex PCR was the method, and the copy in TCRdb shows in-frame clones only, minus some. That table gives V, J and clone size, and the DNA gave D and trimming. The table includes some 140,000 clones, around four fifths detected once. The source material was peripheral blood. This TCR was sampled from a man older than 75 with acute or convalescent COVID-19.

The CDR3 reads CASSQEAQGLSGNTIYF. The DNA of the CDR3 is TGCGCCAGCAGCCAAGAGGCGCAGGGGCTCTCTGGAAACACCATATATTTT. V gene TRBV4-1 combines with J gene TRBJ1-3; perhaps TRBD1 as D (6 bases). The V gene lost 0 bases and the J gene lost 0 bases, with 12 bases spanning the gap. The germline gives CDR1 MGHRA, CDR2 YSYEKL. The CDR3 loop spans 17 amino acids.